Each of the 9 T cell receptor beta chains below was sequenced from the same sample in a study of cytomegalovirus exposure and HLA in healthy donors. PCR involved 60 Vbeta and 13 Jbeta primers. Here immunoSEQ multiplex PCR was the method, and the copy in TCRdb shows in-frame clones only, minus some. The sample lists roughly 120,000 clones; approximately 80% were seen once. Sequencing was done on a sample of PBMCs. The receptor set was obtained from a man aged 45 to 65 in good health and CMV-seropositive.

The J gene is TRBJ2-2, the V gene TRBV10-3, with a tentative D call TRBD2 (7 bases). Trimming cost V 6 bases and J 0 bases, with 17 bases left between them. The CDR3 is 17 residues long. CDR1 is ENHRY and CDR2 is SYGVKD in the germline V gene. This CDR3 reads CAISPRGGVANTGELFF. The CDR3 nucleotides are TGTGCCATCAGCCCACGCGGGGGCGTCGCGAACACCGGGGAGCTGTTTTTT.

This chain connects TRBV27 to TRBJ2-2; TRBD1 matches 9 bases. The germline V gene has CDR1 MNHEY and CDR2 SMNVEV (reference sequence). The CDR3 contains 16 residues. J gave up 6 bases and V 5 bases, and 10 bases lay outside the gene matches. CDR3 in amino acids: CASSGQGPLLAGELFF. The CDR3 DNA sequence: TGTGCCAGCAGTGGACAGGGGCCCTTATTGGCCGGGGAGCTGTTTTTT.

This clone was recorded only once. J is TRBJ2-2 and V is TRBV5-4, with D perhaps TRBD2 (5 bases). V lost 1 base to trimming and J lost 0 bases, with 7 bases between them. Germline assignment: CDR1 SGHNT and CDR2 YYREEE (reference sequence). This CDR3 region has 15 residues. The DNA of the CDR3 is TGTGCCAGCAGCTTGAAACTAGCGAACACCGGGGAGCTGTTTTTT. Translated: CASSLKLANTGELFF.

The rearrangement joins TRBV19 to TRBJ1-1; D ambiguous. There are 16 residues in the CDR3. The V end was cut by 1 base, the J end by 1 base, with 13 bases between. The germline CDR1 and CDR2 sequences are LNHDA and SQIVND (reference sequence). This CDR3 is CASSIAIDGKNTEAFF. The CDR3 nucleotides read TGTGCCAGTAGTATAGCGATCGACGGGAAGAACACTGAAGCTTTCTTT.

The chain has TRBV4-3 and TRBJ2-7; the match to TRBD2 covers 8 bases. In germline, CDR1 is LGHNA, CDR2 YSLEER. With 1 base clipped from V and 3 bases from J, the junction kept 5 bases outside the gene matches. The CDR3 consists of 15 residues. CDR3 sequence: CASSQVGRGVYEQYF. CDR3 DNA sequence: TGCGCCAGCAGCCAAGTGGGGCGGGGGGTCTACGAGCAGTACTTC.

The V call is TRBV5-1, the J call TRBJ2-2; TRBD2 might be the D (6 bases). CDR1 is SGHRS, CDR2 YFSETQ, per germline. CDR3 length equals 16 residues. With 5 bases removed from V and 6 bases from J, the gap between germline ends came to 20 bases. The CDR3 DNA is TGCGCCAGCAGGGGGATCGGGGGAGGAACTCCCGGGGAGCTGTTTTTT. Residues: CASRGIGGGTPGELFF.

The chain combines TRBV29-1 with TRBJ2-7; perhaps TRBD1 as D (5 bases). The CDR3 totals 15 residues. The V gene's germline CDR1 is SQVTM and CDR2 ANQGSEA. V lost 4 bases and J 2 bases, leaving 18 bases between the germline ends. The CDR3 reads CSVGGPTTATYEQYF. Written as DNA, the CDR3 is TGCAGCGTTGGGGGCCCCACTACTGCAACCTACGAGCAGTACTTC.

V and J are TRBV18 and TRBJ1-6; the match to TRBD1 covers 9 bases. V gave up 3 bases and J gave up 8 bases; unmatched junction bases: 2. The CDR3 consists of 14 residues. Per the germline V gene, CDR1 is KGHSH and CDR2 is LQKENI. CDR3 nucleotides: TGTGCCAGCTCACCTCGACAGGGGGATTCACCCCTCCACTTT. Translating gives CASSPRQGDSPLHF.

V gene TRBV28 combines with J gene TRBJ2-5; tentative D call: TRBD2 (6 bases). V was cut by 7 bases and J by 3 bases, with 18 bases left in between. Germline CDR1 MDHEN, CDR2 SYDVKM. The CDR3 has 15 amino acids. Here the CDR3 DNA reads TGTGCCAGCAACTCGGCGGCCACGGGGGAAGAGACCCAGTACTTC. Translating it yields CASNSAATGEETQYF.